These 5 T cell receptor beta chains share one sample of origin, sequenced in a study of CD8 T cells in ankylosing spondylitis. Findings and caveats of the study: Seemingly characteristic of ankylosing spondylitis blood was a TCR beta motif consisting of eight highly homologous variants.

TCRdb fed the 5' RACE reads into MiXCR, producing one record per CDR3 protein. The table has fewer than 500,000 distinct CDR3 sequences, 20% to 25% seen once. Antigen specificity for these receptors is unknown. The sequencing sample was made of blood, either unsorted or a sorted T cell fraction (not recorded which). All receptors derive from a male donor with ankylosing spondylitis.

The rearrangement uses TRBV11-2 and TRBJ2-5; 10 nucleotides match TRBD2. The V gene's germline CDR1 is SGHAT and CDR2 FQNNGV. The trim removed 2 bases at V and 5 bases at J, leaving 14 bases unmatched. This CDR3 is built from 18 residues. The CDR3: CASSLNPPRLAGFETQYF. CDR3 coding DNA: TGTGCCAGCAGCTTAAATCCCCCCCGACTAGCGGGTTTCGAGACCCAGTACTTC.

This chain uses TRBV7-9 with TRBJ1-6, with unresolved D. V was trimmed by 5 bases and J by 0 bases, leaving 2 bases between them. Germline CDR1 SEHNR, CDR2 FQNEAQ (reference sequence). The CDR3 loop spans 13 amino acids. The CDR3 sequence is CASSASYNSPLHF. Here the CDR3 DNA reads TGTGCCAGCAGCGCCTCCTATAATTCACCCCTCCACTTT.

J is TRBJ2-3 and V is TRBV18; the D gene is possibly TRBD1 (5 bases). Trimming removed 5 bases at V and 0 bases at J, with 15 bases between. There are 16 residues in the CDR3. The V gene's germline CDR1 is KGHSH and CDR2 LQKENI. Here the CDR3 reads CASSSTSGLSTDTQYF. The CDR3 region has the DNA TGTGCCAGCTCATCCACTTCAGGGTTAAGCACAGATACGCAGTATTTT.

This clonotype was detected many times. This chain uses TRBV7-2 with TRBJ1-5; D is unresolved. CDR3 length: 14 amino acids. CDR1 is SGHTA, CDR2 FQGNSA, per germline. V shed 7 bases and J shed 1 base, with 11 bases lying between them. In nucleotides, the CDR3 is TGTGCCAGCACTCGCCCCGCGAGCAATCAGCCCCAGCATTTT. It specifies CASTRPASNQPQHF. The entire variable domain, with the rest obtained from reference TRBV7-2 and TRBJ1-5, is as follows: GAGVSQSPSNKVTEKGKDVELRCDPISGHTALYWYRQSLGQGLEFLIYFQGNSAPDKSGLPSDRFSAERTGGSVSTLTIQRTQQEDSAVYLCASTRPASNQPQHFGDGTRLSIL.

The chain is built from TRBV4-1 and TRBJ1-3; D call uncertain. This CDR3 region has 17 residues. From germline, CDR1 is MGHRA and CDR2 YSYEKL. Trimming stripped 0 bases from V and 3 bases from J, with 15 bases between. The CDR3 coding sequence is TGCGCCAGCAGCCAAGATGGTCGGCCTAAGAGTGGAAACACCATATATTTT. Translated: CASSQDGRPKSGNTIYF.